These 23 T cell receptor beta chains share one sample of origin, sequenced in a study of beta chain features in type 1 diabetes. No antigen is known for these receptors. The whole isolated RNA underwent reverse transcription, so sequencing captured expressed TCRB transcripts. Method: immunoSEQ multiplex PCR; TCRdb's copy keeps in-frame clones and lacks some. This table holds some 290,000 clones, roughly an eighth found once. Study-wide results and limits: Moderately but significantly shorter TCRB CDR3s were found in Type 1 diabetes patients in all four CD4+ subsets.

The sequencing sample was made of naive CD4+ T cells from blood. These receptors originate from a man aged 25-45 years with type 1 diabetes.

This clone appeared a single time. V and J are TRBV5-1 and TRBJ2-5, with 7 bases lining up with TRBD1. CDR1 is SGHRS, CDR2 YFSETQ, per germline. Losses at the gene ends were 5 bases for V and 5 bases for J; bases not matched to a gene: 6. CDR3 length: 13 residues. The DNA for the CDR3 is TGCGCCAGCAGTCCCGGGACAGATGAGACCCAGTACTTC. Translated, it gives CASSPGTDETQYF.

This clone was observed a few times. V and J are TRBV25-1 and TRBJ2-3, with TRBD2 matching over 10 bases. This CDR3 is built from 16 residues. The J segment lost 5 bases and the V segment lost 2 bases, leaving 7 bases of the junction unmatched. Germline V gene data show CDR1 as MGHDK and CDR2 as SYGVNS. The chain's CDR3 is CASSEHSGRAGDTQYF. CDR3 coding DNA: TGTGCCAGCAGTGAACACAGCGGGAGGGCCGGAGATACGCAGTATTTT.

This clone appeared a few times. The V call is TRBV27, the J call TRBJ2-1, with TRBD2 identical over 11 bases. Trimming cost V 6 bases and J 8 bases; bases outside gene matches: 3. In germline, CDR1 is MNHEY, CDR2 SMNVEV (reference sequence). CDR3 length equals 13 residues. The CDR3 here is CASSLAGGDEQFF. The CDR3 bases are TGTGCCAGCAGCTTAGCGGGAGGGGATGAGCAGTTCTTC.

This clone was seen more than once but under ten times. The chain combines TRBV5-6 with TRBJ2-5, with D possibly matching TRBD1 (6 bases). The CDR3 loop spans 13 amino acids. In germline, CDR1 is SGHDT, CDR2 YYEEEE. V was shortened by 3 bases and J by 4 bases, with 10 bases between the two germline ends. The CDR3 is CASSSWTAETQYF. CDR3 bases: TGTGCCAGCAGCTCTTGGACAGCAGAGACCCAGTACTTC.

This clone was seen more than once but under ten times. V is TRBV29-1 and J is TRBJ2-1; TRBD2 matches at 10 bases. The CDR3 is 14 amino acids. V was pared by 4 bases and J by 8 bases, with 8 bases of the junction left unmatched. CDR1 SQVTM and CDR2 ANQGSEA come from the germline V gene. The CDR3 nucleotides are TGCAGCGTTGTTTCCCTAGCGGGAGCTGATGAGCAGTTCTTC. Protein sequence: CSVVSLAGADEQFF.

The chain links TRBV18 to TRBJ1-5, with D unclear. The CDR3 sequence is 16 residues long. Germline-derived CDR1 and CDR2 are KGHSH and LQKENI. Trimming removed 1 base from V and 3 bases from J, with 13 bases in between. The CDR3 DNA follows: TGTGCCAGCTCACCACAAGTAACGGGGAACAATCAGCCCCAGCATTTT. Amino acids: CASSPQVTGNNQPQHF.

The chain joins TRBV7-2 to TRBJ2-7; 8 nucleotides align to TRBD2. There are 14 residues in the CDR3. Germline CDR1 SGHTA, CDR2 FQGNSA. V was pared by 2 bases and J by 4 bases, with 4 bases of the junction left unmatched. The CDR3 is CASSLSGSSYEQYF. CDR3 sequence (DNA): TGTGCCAGCAGCTTAAGCGGGAGTTCGTACGAGCAGTACTTC.

This clone turned up a few times. The J gene is TRBJ1-5, the V gene TRBV15; tentatively, D is TRBD1 (5 bases). Germline V CDR1 and CDR2: LNHNV, YYDKDF (reference sequence). The CDR3 sequence is 15 residues long. V lost 4 bases and J lost 2, with 12 bases in between. DNA for the CDR3: TGTGCCACCAGCATAGGCCCGGGGGGCAATCAGCCCCAGCATTTT. Its translation: CATSIGPGGNQPQHF.

The V and J genes are TRBV4-3 and TRBJ2-3; TRBD2 aligns across 9 bases. Trimming at V came to 4 bases and at J to 2 bases, leaving 10 bases not matched to a gene. CDR1 and CDR2 (germline): LGHNA, YSLEER. The CDR3 has 17 residues. In DNA form, the CDR3 reads TGCGCCAGCAGCCTCCAGGATAGCGGGAGTTTCACAGATACGCAGTATTTT. Translating it yields CASSLQDSGSFTDTQYF.

This clone has more than one count but fewer than ten. The DNA of the CDR3 is TGTGCCAGCAGCTTGCTACCGCTGAACACTGAAGCTTTCTTT. Its protein product is CASSLLPLNTEAFF. V is TRBV5-4 and J is TRBJ1-1; D is uncertain. V was clipped by 1 base and J by 0 bases, with 7 bases between them. The CDR3 length is 14 residues. Per the germline V gene, CDR1 is SGHNT and CDR2 is YYREEE (reference sequence).

This chain joins TRBV25-1 and TRBJ1-2; D not certain. The CDR3 covers 13 residues. Germline loops: CDR1 MGHDK, CDR2 SYGVNS. V was clipped by 5 bases and J by 3 bases, with 10 bases between them. The CDR3 protein is CASSHTSDYGYTF. The DNA of the CDR3 is TGTGCCAGCAGTCACACCTCTGACTATGGCTACACCTTC.

This clone appeared a few times. The rearrangement uses TRBV2 and TRBJ2-5; TRBD2 might be the D (7 bases). Trimming cost V 8 bases and J 5 bases, with 12 bases left between them. CDR1 and CDR2 from the germline V gene are SNHLY and FYNNEI. The CDR3 consists of 12 residues. The CDR3 DNA is TGTGCCAGCTACGGGGGGCGTGAGACCCAGTACTTC. It codes for CASYGGRETQYF.

The rearrangement links TRBV27 to TRBJ1-2; TRBD1 matches 7 bases. The CDR3 runs 15 residues. In germline, CDR1 is MNHEY, CDR2 SMNVEV (reference sequence). Trimming at V came to 5 bases and at J to 1 base, leaving 7 bases not matched to a gene. In nucleotides, the CDR3 is TGTGCCAGCAGTCCCACAGGGGATTATAACTATGGCTACACCTTC. It codes for CASSPTGDYNYGYTF.

There are a few counts of this clone. The CDR3 DNA sequence: TGTGCCAGCTCGTCACAGGGCACTGAAGCTTTCTTT. Its translation: CASSSQGTEAFF. The chain is built from TRBV18 and TRBJ1-1; TRBD1 is a possible D gene (6 bases). CDR1 is KGHSH and CDR2 is LQKENI in the germline V gene. The CDR3 is 12 residues long. The V end lost 6 bases, the J end lost 4 bases, and 9 bases lay between the germline ends.

This clone has only a few counts. The chain joins TRBV11-1 to TRBJ2-3; perhaps TRBD2 as D (6 bases). Looked up from germline, CDR1 is SGHAT and CDR2 is FQDESV (reference sequence). The V end was cut by 3 bases, the J end by 7 bases, with 11 bases between. The length of the CDR3 is 13 residues. The CDR3: CASSFRGANTQYF. In DNA form, the CDR3 reads TGTGCCAGCAGCTTCCGCGGGGCAAATACGCAGTATTTT.

In its sample, this clone was seen a few times. The chain employs TRBV6-5 and TRBJ1-3; perhaps TRBD1 as D (5 bases). Germline CDR1 MNHEY, CDR2 SVGAGI. This CDR3 is built from 15 residues. V was cut by 4 bases and J by 1 base, with 11 bases left in between. The CDR3 loop reads CASSWGGASGNTIYF. The CDR3 nucleotides are TGTGCCAGCAGTTGGGGAGGGGCTTCTGGAAACACCATATATTTT.

V gene TRBV6-1 combines with J gene TRBJ1-1; 7 bases match TRBD1. The germline CDR1 and CDR2 sequences are MNHNS and SASEGT. The CDR3 runs to 15 residues. V gave up 5 bases and J gave up 3 bases; unmatched junction bases: 9. The CDR3 sequence: CASSTEWDRDTEAFF. In DNA, the CDR3 is TGTGCCAGCAGTACCGAATGGGACAGAGACACTGAAGCTTTCTTT.

Comments on this clone: One end of the junction fails to match germline, which may point to a read error. This chain uses TRBV7-2 with TRBJ1-2; 8 nucleotides match TRBD1. The CDR3 runs 13 residues. Germline CDR1 reads SGHTA; CDR2 reads FQGNSA. The CDR3 spells CASRLQGAVPGAF. CDR3 DNA: TGTGCCAGCAGACTTCAGGGGGCCGTGCCCGGAGCCTTC. Combining the CDR3 with reference TRBV7-2 and TRBJ1-2 gives the whole variable domain GAGVSQSPSNKVTEKGKDVELRCDPISGHTALYWYRQSLGQGLEFLIYFQGNSAPDKSGLPSDRFSAERTGGSVSTLTIQRTQQEDSAVYLCASRLQGAVPGAFGSGTRLTVV.

V is TRBV5-1 and J is TRBJ2-7, with 9 bases fitting TRBD2. Trimming cost V 2 bases and J 3 bases; bases outside gene matches: 6. CDR3 length equals 15 residues. CDR1 and CDR2 (germline): SGHRS, YFSETQ. The CDR3 DNA reads as TGCGCCAGCAGCTTAAGACTAGCGGAAGGCTACGAGCAGTACTTC. The encoded protein is CASSLRLAEGYEQYF. Variable domain in full (rest from reference TRBV5-1 and TRBJ2-7): KAGVTQTPRYLIKTRGQQVTLSCSPISGHRSVSWYQQTPGQGLQFLFEYFSETQRNKGNFPGRFSGRQFSNSRSEMNVSTLELGDSALYLCASSLRLAEGYEQYFGPGTRLTVT.

The rearrangement uses TRBV9 and TRBJ2-3; 12 nucleotides agree with TRBD2. Per the germline V gene, CDR1 is SGDLS and CDR2 is YYNGEE. The CDR3 runs to 16 residues. Unmatched junction bases numbered 3, after V lost 0 bases and J lost 4 bases. For the CDR3, the DNA is TGTGCCAGCAGCGTAGGCCCTAGCGGGAGGGCAGATACGCAGTATTTT. Translating gives CASSVGPSGRADTQYF.

This clone has only a few counts. V gene TRBV5-6 combines with J gene TRBJ2-6, with 9 bases fitting TRBD2. The CDR3 length is 16 residues. Germline V gives CDR1 SGHDT, CDR2 YYEEEE. Trimming took 7 bases from V and 2 from J; bases not matched to a gene: 7. This CDR3 is CASQIAGVAGANVLTF. In DNA, the CDR3 is TGTGCCAGCCAGATAGCGGGAGTGGCTGGGGCCAACGTCCTGACTTTC.

V is TRBV27 and J is TRBJ1-5; the D is unclear. The CDR3 length is 17 residues. Germline V gene data show CDR1 as MNHEY and CDR2 as SMNVEV (reference sequence). V shed 5 bases and J shed 4 bases, with 21 bases lying between them. CDR3 region: CASSPRLDLYPNQPQHF. CDR3 coding DNA: TGTGCCAGCAGTCCCCGCCTTGACTTATACCCGAATCAGCCCCAGCATTTT.

This clone has only a few counts. V is TRBV19 and J is TRBJ2-1, with 13 positions matching TRBD2. The CDR3 is made up of 15 amino acids. Germline V CDR1 and CDR2: LNHDA, SQIVND (reference sequence). Trimming cost V 5 bases and J 5 bases; bases outside gene matches: 3. CDR3 sequence (DNA): TGTGCCAGTAGTCCCGGGACTAGCGGGAACAATGAGCAGTTCTTC. Protein product: CASSPGTSGNNEQFF.